Listed here are 7 T cell receptor beta chains from one sample, sequenced in a study of identical twins. TCRdb re-derived calls from the 5' RACE reads in MiXCR, one entry per CDR3 protein. The data show roughly 290,000 distinct CDR3 sequences, with roughly 8.6% seen just once and roughly 2.1% held by the top ten. A further study also used this sample, focusing on yellow fever vaccine responses in identical twins.

Source material: memory (CD45RO+) T cells sorted from blood. The receptors were sampled from a young woman in good health.

V and J are TRBV11-2 and TRBJ2-1, with unresolved D. Between the trimmed V and J ends, which lost 0 bases and 5 bases, there was a span of 11 bases. CDR3 length equals 15 residues. The germline CDR1 and CDR2 sequences are SGHAT and FQNNGV. The CDR3 is CASSLDWLVDNEQFF. Here the CDR3 DNA reads TGTGCCAGCAGCTTAGACTGGCTAGTGGACAATGAGCAGTTCTTC. Filled out from reference TRBV11-2 and TRBJ2-1, the complete variable domain reads EAGVAQSPRYKIIEKRQSVAFWCNPISGHATLYWYQQILGQGPKLLIQFQNNGVVDDSQLPKDRFSAERLKGVDSTLKIQPAKLEDSAVYLCASSLDWLVDNEQFFGPGTRLTVL.

The chain has TRBV6-1 and TRBJ2-5; D remains unclear. The CDR3 consists of 14 residues. The germline V and J ends were trimmed by 1 base and 5 bases, with 11 bases remaining between them. CDR1 is MNHNS and CDR2 is SASEGT in the germline V gene. The CDR3 sequence: CASSEEGEVETQYF. The CDR3, as DNA: TGTGCCAGCAGTGAAGAGGGTGAAGTGGAGACCCAGTACTTC.

This clonotype was detected ten times or more. The chain uses TRBV12-3 or TRBV12-4 and TRBJ2-1; possibly TRBD2 for D (6 bases). This CDR3 region has 15 residues. Trimming left V 6 bases short and J 2 bases short, with 14 bases between. The CDR3 loop is CASSRSGAPYNEQFF. DNA for the CDR3: TGTGCCAGCAGCCGTAGCGGCGCCCCCTACAATGAGCAGTTCTTC.

This clonotype was counted only a few times. The V gene is TRBV5-5, the J gene TRBJ2-1, with no clear D. V was trimmed by 0 bases and J by 9 bases, leaving 10 bases between them. The CDR3 covers 13 residues. In germline, CDR1 is SGHKS, CDR2 YYEKEE (reference sequence). The CDR3 sequence: CASSLDIVGEQFF. CDR3 in DNA: TGTGCCAGCAGCTTGGACATTGTGGGTGAGCAGTTCTTC.

This clonotype has ten or more counts. V is TRBV20-1 and J is TRBJ2-7; D is perhaps TRBD1 (6 bases). This CDR3 contains 14 residues. Germline V gives CDR1 DFQATT, CDR2 SNEGSKA (reference sequence). V lost 1 base and J lost 0, with 10 bases in between. The CDR3 protein is CSARATGSSYEQYF. The CDR3 DNA follows: TGCAGTGCTAGAGCTACAGGGAGCTCCTACGAGCAGTACTTC.

The CDR3 DNA reads TGTGCCAGCAGTTTAAGACCTAACATTGGCTACACCTTC. As protein: CASSLRPNIGYTF. V is TRBV12-3 or TRBV12-4 and J is TRBJ1-2; D unclear. Trimming left V 2 bases short and J 7 bases short, with 11 bases between. This CDR3 comprises 13 residues.

This clonotype was detected many times. The V gene is TRBV27, the J gene TRBJ2-7, with unresolved D. V gave up 2 bases and J gave up 2 bases, with 7 bases separating them. Germline loops: CDR1 MNHEY, CDR2 SMNVEV (reference sequence). The CDR3 is made up of 13 amino acids. The CDR3, as DNA: TGTGCCAGCAGTTTAATTGGGCCCTACGAGCAGTACTTC. Translation: CASSLIGPYEQYF.